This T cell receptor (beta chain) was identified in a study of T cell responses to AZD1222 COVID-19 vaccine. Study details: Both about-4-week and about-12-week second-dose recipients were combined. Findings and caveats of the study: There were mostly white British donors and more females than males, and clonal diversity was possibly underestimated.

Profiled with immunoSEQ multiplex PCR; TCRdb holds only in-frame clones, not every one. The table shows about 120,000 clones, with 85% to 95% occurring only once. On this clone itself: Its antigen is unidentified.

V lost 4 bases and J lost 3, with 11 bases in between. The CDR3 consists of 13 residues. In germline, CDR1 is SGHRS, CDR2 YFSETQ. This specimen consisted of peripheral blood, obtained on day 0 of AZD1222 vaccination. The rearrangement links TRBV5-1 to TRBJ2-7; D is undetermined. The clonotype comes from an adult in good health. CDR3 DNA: TGCGCCAGCAGCCAAGGCAACAGCTACGAGCAGTACTTC. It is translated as CASSQGNSYEQYF.